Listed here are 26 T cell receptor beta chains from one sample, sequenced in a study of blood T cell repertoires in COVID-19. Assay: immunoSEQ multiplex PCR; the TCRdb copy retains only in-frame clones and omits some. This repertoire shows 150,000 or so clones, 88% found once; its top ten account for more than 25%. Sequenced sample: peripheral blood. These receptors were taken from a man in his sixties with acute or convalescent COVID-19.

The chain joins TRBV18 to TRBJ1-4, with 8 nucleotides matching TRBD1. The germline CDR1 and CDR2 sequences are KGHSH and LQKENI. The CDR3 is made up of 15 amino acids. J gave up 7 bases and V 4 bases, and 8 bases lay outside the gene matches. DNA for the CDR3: TGTGCCAGCTCACTCATGACAGGGGAGAGTGAAAAACTGTTTTTT. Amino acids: CASSLMTGESEKLFF.

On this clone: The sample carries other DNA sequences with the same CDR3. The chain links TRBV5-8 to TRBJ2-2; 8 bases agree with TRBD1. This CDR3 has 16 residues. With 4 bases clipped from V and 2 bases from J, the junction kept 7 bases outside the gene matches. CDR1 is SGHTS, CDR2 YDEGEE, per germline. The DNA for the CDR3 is TGTGCCAGCAGCCTCGACAGGGGAGGAAACACCGGGGAGCTGTTTTTT. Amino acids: CASSLDRGGNTGELFF.

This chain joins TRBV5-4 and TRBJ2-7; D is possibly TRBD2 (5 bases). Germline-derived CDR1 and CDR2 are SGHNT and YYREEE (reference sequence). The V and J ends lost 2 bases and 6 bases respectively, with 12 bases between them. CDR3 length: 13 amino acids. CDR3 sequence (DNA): TGTGCCAGCAGCTTTGGAGGTAGGCCCGAGCAGTACTTC. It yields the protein CASSFGGRPEQYF. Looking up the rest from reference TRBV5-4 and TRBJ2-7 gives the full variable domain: ETGVTQSPTHLIKTRGQQVTLRCSSQSGHNTVSWYQQALGQGPQFIFQYYREEENGRGNFPPRFSGLQFPNYSSELNVNALELDDSALYLCASSFGGRPEQYFGPGTRLTVT.

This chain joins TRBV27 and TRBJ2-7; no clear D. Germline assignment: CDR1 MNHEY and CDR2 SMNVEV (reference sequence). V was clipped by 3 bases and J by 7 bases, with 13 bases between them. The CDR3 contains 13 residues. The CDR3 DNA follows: TGTGCCAGCAGTTTTGGGTCGGGTCGGGAGCAGTACTTC. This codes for CASSFGSGREQYF.

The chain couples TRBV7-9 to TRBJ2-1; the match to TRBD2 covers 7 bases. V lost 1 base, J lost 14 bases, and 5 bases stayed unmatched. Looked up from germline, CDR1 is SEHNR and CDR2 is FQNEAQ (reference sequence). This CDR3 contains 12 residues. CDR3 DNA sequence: TGTGCCAGCAGCTTAGAATTAGCGGGCAAGTTCTTC. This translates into CASSLELAGKFF.

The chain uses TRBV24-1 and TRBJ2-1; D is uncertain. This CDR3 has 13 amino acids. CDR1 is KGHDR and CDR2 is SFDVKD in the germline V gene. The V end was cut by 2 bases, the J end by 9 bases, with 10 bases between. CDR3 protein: CATSDSQRGEQFF. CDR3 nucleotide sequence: TGTGCCACCAGTGATTCCCAACGCGGTGAGCAGTTCTTC.

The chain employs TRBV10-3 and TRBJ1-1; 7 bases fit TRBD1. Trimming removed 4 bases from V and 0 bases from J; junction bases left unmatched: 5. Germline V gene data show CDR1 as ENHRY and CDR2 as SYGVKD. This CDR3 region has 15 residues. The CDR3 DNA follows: TGTGCCATCAGTGGCCGACAGGGAGTGAACACTGAAGCTTTCTTT. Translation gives CAISGRQGVNTEAFF.

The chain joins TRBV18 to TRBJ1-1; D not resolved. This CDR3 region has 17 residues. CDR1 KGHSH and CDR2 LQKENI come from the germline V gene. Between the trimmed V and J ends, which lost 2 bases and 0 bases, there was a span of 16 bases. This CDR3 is CASSPNSLASLNTEAFF. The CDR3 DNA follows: TGTGCCAGCTCACCAAATTCCCTCGCCAGTCTGAACACTGAAGCTTTCTTT.

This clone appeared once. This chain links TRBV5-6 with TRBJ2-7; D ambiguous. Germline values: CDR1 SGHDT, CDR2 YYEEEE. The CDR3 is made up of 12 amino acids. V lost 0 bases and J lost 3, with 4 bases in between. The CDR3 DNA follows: TGTGCCAGCAGCTTGGCCCACTACGAGCAGTACGTC. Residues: CASSLAHYEQYV.

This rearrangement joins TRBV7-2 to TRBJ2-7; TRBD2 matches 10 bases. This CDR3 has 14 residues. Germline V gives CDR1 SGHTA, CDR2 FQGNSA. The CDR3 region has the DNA TGTGCCAGCAACTTAGCGGGGGGTACCTACGAGCAGTACGTC. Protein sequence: CASNLAGGTYEQYV.

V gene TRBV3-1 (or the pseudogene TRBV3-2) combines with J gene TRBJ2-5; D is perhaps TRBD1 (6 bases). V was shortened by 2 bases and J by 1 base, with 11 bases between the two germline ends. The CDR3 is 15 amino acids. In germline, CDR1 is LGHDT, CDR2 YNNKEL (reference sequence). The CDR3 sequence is CASSQRGHPQETQYF. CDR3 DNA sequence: TGTGCCAGCAGCCAAAGGGGACATCCCCAAGAGACCCAGTACTTC.

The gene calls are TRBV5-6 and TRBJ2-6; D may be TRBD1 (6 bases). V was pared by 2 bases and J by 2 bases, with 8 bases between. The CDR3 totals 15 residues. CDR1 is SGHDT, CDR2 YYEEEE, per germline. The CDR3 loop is CASSFRGTGANVLTF. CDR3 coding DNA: TGTGCCAGCAGCTTCAGGGGTACTGGGGCCAACGTCCTGACTTTC.

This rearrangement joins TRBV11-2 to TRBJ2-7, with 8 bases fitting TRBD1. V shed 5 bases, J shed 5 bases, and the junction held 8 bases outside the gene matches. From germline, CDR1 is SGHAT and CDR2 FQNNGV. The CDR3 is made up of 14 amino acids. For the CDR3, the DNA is TGTGCCAGCAGCCGTTCCCGACAGGGGAACGAGCAGTACGTC. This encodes CASSRSRQGNEQYV.

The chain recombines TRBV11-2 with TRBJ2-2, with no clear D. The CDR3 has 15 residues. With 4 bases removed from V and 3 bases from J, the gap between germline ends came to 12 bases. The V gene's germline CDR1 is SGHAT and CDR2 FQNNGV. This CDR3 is CASSYRVTDTGELFF. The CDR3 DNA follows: TGTGCCAGCAGCTATCGGGTAACGGACACCGGGGAGCTGTTTTTT.

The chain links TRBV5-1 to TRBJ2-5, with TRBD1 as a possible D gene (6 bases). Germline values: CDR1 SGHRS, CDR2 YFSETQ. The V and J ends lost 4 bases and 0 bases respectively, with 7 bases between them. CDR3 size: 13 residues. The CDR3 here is CASSPGDQETQYF. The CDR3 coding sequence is TGCGCCAGCAGCCCAGGGGACCAAGAGACCCAGTACTTC.

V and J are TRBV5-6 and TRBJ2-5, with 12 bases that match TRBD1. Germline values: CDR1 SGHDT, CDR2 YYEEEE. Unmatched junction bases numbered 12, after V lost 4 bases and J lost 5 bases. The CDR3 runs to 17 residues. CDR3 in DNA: TGTGCCAGCAGCCTAAAAACCGGGACAGGGGGCCTGGAGACCCAGTACTTC. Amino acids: CASSLKTGTGGLETQYF.

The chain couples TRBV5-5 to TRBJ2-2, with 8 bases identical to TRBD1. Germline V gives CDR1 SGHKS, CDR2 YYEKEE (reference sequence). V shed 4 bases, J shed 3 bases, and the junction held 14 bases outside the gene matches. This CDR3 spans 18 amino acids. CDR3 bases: TGTGCCAGCAGCCCCACGACAGGGGATCTAAGGTACACCGGGGAGCTGTTTTTT. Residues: CASSPTTGDLRYTGELFF. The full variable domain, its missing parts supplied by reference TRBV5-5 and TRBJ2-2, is DAGVTQSPTHLIKTRGQQVTLRCSPISGHKSVSWYQQVLGQGPQFIFQYYEKEERGRGNFPDRFSARQFPNYSSELNVNALLLGDSALYLCASSPTTGDLRYTGELFFGEGSRLTVL.

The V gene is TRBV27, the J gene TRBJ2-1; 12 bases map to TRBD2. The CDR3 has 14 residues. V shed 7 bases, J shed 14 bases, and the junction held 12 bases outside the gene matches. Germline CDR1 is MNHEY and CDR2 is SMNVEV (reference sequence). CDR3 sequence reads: CASTLGLAGGEEFF. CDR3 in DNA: TGTGCCAGCACCCTGGGGCTAGCGGGAGGGGAGGAGTTCTTC.

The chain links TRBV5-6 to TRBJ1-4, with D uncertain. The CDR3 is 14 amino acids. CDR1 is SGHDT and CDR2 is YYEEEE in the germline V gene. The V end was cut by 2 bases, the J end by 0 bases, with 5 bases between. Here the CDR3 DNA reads TGTGCCAGCAGCTTAACTGCAACTAATGAAAAACTGTTTTTT. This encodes CASSLTATNEKLFF.

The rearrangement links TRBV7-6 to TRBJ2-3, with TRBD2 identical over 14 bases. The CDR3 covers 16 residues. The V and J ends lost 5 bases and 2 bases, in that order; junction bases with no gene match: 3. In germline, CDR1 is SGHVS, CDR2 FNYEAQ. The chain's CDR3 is CASSLTSGRATDTQYF. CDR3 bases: TGTGCCAGCAGCCTGACTAGCGGGAGGGCCACAGATACGCAGTATTTT. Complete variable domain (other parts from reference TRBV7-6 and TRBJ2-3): GAGVSQSPRYKVTKRGQDVALRCDPISGHVSLYWYRQALGQGPEFLTYFNYEAQQDKSGLPNDRFSAERPEGSISTLTIQRTEQRDSAMYRCASSLTSGRATDTQYFGPGTRLTVL.

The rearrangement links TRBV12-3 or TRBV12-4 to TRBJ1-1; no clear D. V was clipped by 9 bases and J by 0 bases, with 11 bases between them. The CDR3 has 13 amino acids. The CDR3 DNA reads TGTGCCAGGCCTTACTCCATGAACACTGAAGCTTTCTTT. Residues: CARPYSMNTEAFF.

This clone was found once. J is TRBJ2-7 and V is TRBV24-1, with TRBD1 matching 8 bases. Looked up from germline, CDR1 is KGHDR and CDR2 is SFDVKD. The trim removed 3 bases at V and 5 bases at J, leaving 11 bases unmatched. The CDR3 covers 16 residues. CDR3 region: CATSDLPQGVRDEQYF. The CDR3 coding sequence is TGTGCCACCAGTGATCTCCCACAGGGGGTGCGGGACGAGCAGTACTTC.

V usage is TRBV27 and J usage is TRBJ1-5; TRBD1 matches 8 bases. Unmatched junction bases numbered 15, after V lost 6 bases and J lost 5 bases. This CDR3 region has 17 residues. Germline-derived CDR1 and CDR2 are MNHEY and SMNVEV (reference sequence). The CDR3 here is CASSRTLSRGLDQPQHF. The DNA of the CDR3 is TGTGCCAGCAGCCGAACTTTATCCAGGGGGCTAGATCAGCCCCAGCATTTT.

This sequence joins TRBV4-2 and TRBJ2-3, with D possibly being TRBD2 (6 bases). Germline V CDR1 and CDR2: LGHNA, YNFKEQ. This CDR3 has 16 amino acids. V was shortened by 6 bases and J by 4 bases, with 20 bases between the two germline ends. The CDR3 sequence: CASRDETGRQSDTQYF. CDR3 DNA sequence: TGTGCCAGCAGAGACGAGACGGGGAGGCAGTCAGATACGCAGTATTTT.

The CDR3 DNA reads TGTGCCAGCAGCCAACCCGGACAGAGCTCCTACGAGCAGTACGTC. Its translation: CASSQPGQSSYEQYV. The chain carries TRBV21-1 and TRBJ2-7; the table gives TRBD1 as D, unverified against the DNA. TRBV21-1 is a listed pseudogene. The CDR3 spans 15 residues.

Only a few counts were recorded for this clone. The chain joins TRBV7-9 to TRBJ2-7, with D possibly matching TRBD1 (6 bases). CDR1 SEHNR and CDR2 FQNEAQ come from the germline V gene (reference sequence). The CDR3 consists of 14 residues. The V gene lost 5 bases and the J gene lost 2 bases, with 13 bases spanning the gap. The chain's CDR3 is CASSQGGQTYEQYF. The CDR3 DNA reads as TGTGCCAGCAGCCAAGGCGGACAGACCTACGAGCAGTACTTC.